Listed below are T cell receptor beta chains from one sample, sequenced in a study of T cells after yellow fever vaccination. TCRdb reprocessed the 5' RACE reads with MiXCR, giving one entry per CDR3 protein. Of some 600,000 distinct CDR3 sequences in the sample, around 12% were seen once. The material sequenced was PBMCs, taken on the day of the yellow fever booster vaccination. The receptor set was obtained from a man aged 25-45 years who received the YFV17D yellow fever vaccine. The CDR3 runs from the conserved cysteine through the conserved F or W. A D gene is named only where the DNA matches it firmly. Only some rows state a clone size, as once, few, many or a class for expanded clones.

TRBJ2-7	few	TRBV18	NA	TGTGCCAGCTCACCAAACAGGGTGGGAGAGCAGTACTTC	CASSPNRVGEQYF
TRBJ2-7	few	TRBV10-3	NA	TGTGCCATCAGTGGCCAAAATCCAGGGTCGACCTACGAGCAGTACTTC	CAISGQNPGSTYEQYF
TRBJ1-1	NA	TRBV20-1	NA	TGCAGTGCTAGTTCGAAAGTGGACAGAGAGAAAACTTTCTTT	CSASSKVDREKTFF
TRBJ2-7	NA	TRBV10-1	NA	TGCGCCAGCAGCGGGGGATCTTCCGAGCAGTACTTC	CASSGGSSEQYF
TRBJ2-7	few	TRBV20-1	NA	TGCAGTGCTAGGGGGGGGCCGACCTACGAGCAGTACTTC	CSARGGPTYEQYF
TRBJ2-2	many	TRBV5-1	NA	TGCGCCAGCAGCTTGGATCAGACCGGGGAGCTGTTTTTT	CASSLDQTGELFF
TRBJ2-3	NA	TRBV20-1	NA	TGCAGTGCTAGAGAACTCAGGGGAGATACGCAGTATTTT	CSARELRGDTQYF
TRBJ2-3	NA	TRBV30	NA	TGTGCCTGGAAGCTGCCTCTGAATACAGATACGCAGTATTTT	CAWKLPLNTDTQYF
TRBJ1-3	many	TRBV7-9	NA	TGTGCCAGCAGCTCTTCCACCCGGGGGTCTGGAAACACCATATATTTT	CASSSSTRGSGNTIYF
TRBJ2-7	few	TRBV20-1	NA	TGCAGTGCTAGAGATCCAGGAAGGGACGAGCAGTACTTC	CSARDPGRDEQYF
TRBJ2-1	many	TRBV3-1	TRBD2	TGTGCCAGCAGCCGGGGACTAGCGGACAATGAGCAGTTCTTC	CASSRGLADNEQFF
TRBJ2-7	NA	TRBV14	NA	TGTGCCAGCAGCCAAGACTCCCAATCCTACGAGCAGTACTTC	CASSQDSQSYEQYF
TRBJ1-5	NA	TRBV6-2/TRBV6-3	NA	TGTGCCAGCAGTTATTTCGGCTCTCAGCCCCAGCATTTT	CASSYFGSQPQHF
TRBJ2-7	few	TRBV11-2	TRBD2	TGTGCCAGCAGCGGAAGCGGGGCCTACGAGCAGTACTTC	CASSGSGAYEQYF
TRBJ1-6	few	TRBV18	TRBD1	TGTGCCAGCTCAGACGGGACAGGGTCTAATTCACCCCTCCACTTT	CASSDGTGSNSPLHF
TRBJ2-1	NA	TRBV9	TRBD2	TGTGCCAGCACGGGGGCGGGAGGGGCCTACAATGAGCAGTTCTTC	CASTGAGGAYNEQFF
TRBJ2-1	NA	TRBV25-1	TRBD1	TGTGCCAGCAGTGATCTATGGGACAGGGGGACCAATGAGCAGTTCTTC	CASSDLWDRGTNEQFF
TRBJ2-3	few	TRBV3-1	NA	TGTGCCAGCAGCCATAGGGAACAAGATACGCAGTATTTT	CASSHREQDTQYF
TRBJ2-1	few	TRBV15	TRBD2	TGTGCCACCAGGACTAGCGGGAGGATCAATGAGCAGTTCTTC	CATRTSGRINEQFF
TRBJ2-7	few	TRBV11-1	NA	TGTGCCAGCAGCTTAGGGTCGGGGGCAACGTCCTACGAGCAGTACTTC	CASSLGSGATSYEQYF
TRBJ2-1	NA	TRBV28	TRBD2	TGTGCCAGCGGTTTAGCGGGAGAGTACAATGAGCAGTTCTTC	CASGLAGEYNEQFF
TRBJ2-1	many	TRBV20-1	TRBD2	TGCAGTGCGAGTCCGGGACTAGAGTCCTACAATGAGCAGTTCTTC	CSASPGLESYNEQFF
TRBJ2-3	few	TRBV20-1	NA	TGCAGTGCCCCCCCCGGGGGCGGGACACCCGGACCTTCAGATACGCAGTATTTT	CSAPPGGGTPGPSDTQYF
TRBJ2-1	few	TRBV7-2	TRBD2	TGTGCCAGCAGCTTCGGGCCTAGCGGGAGGGCTCGAAATGAGCAGTTCTTC	CASSFGPSGRARNEQFF
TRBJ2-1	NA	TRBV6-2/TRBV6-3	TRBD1	TGTGCCAGCAACCCGGACAGGGGGCAGTACAATGAGCAGTTCTTC	CASNPDRGQYNEQFF
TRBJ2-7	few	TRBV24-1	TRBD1	TGTGCCACCAGTCCGGGACAGGGGGCGAGCTCCTACGAGCAGTACTTC	CATSPGQGASSYEQYF
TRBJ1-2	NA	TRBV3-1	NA	TGTGCCAGCACCGGGACGGACTATGGCTACACCTTC	CASTGTDYGYTF
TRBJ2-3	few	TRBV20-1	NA	TGCAGTGCTAGAGATCTACTAGAGATGAAGTTAACGCAGTATTTT	CSARDLLEMKLTQYF
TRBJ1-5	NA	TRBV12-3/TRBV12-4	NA	TGTGCCAGCAGTTCGGCGTTGGGGAGCAATCAGCCCCAGCATTTT	CASSSALGSNQPQHF
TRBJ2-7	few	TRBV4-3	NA	TGCGCCAGCAGTACCGGGCGGGCAGGGCGCGACGAGCAGTACTTC	CASSTGRAGRDEQYF
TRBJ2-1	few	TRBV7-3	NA	TGTGCCAGCAGCTTCCTGCAGGGGGGCGGTACGGACAATGAGCAGTTCTTC	CASSFLQGGGTDNEQFF
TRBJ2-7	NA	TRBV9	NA	TGTGCCAGCAGCGGGACCACCGGTTACGAGCAGTACTTC	CASSGTTGYEQYF
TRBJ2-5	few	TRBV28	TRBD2	TGTGCCAGCAGTATCCGAATTAGCGGGAGTGGTGGGGTCCAGTACTTC	CASSIRISGSGGVQYF
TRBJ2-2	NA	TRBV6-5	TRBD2	TGTGCCAGCAGTTACTCGCGAGCGGGAGTGGCCGGGGAGCTGTTTTTT	CASSYSRAGVAGELFF
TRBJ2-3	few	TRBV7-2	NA	TGTGCCAGCAGCCCGTGGGGGCGGGGGACAGATACGCAGTATTTT	CASSPWGRGTDTQYF
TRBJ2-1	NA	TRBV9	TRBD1	TGTGCCAGCAGCAGGCAACAGGGGGGCTCCTACAATGAGCAGTTCTTC	CASSRQQGGSYNEQFF
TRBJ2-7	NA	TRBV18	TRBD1	TGTGCCAGCTCATCGGGACAGGATGAGCAGTACTTC	CASSSGQDEQYF
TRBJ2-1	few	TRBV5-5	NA	TGTGCCAGCAGCTCGTTCGGGAGTGTATTCTACAATGAGCAGTTCTTC	CASSSFGSVFYNEQFF
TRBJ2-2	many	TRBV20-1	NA	TGCAGTGCCCTAGCCTTGGACACCGGGGAGCTGTTTTTT	CSALALDTGELFF
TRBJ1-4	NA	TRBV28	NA	TGTGCCAGCAGGACCGGGGGGGCTGCTAATGAAAAACTGTTTTTT	CASRTGGAANEKLFF
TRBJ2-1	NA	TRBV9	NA	TGTGCCAGCAGCCTGGTGGTCGGCAATGAGCAGTTCTTC	CASSLVVGNEQFF
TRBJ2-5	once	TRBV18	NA	TGTGCCAGCTCACCTAACAGACAAGAGACCCAGTACTTC	CASSPNRQETQYF
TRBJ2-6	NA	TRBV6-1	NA	TGTGCCAGCAATGGGGGGACTCTGGGCGTCCTGACTTTC	CASNGGTLGVLTF